This section outlines one T cell receptor (beta chain) sequence together with its context. The V gene lost 1 base and the J gene lost 3 bases, with 12 bases spanning the gap. From germline, CDR1 is SEHNR and CDR2 FQNEAQ (reference sequence). The CDR3 consists of 15 residues. These data come from a study of spatial heterogeneity in lung cancer. Time point denoted: sample taken at primary tumor resection. TCRs were sequenced from unsorted whole RNA of tumor, nontumor lung or PBMC. MiXCR was run by TCRdb on the 5' RACE reads, yielding one entry per CDR3 protein. The sample carries about 60,000 distinct CDR3 sequences, 8.4% recorded once.

Sequenced here: PBMCs, sampled at surgery. The chain joins TRBV7-9 to TRBJ1-1; D unclear. The clonotype comes from a female donor with early-stage non-small cell lung cancer. CDR3 in amino acids: CASSLDVADYTEAFF. The CDR3, as DNA: TGTGCCAGCAGCTTAGATGTGGCAGATTACACTGAAGCTTTCTTT.